One and the same sample provided the 22 T cell receptor beta chains below, sequenced in a study of long-term antiretroviral therapy in people with HIV. The assay used was immunoSEQ (version v3.0), run at survey level. The protocol was immunoSEQ multiplex PCR, while the TCRdb copy is restricted to in-frame clones and leaves out a portion. The table records about 21,000 clones, around 80% of them present only once. The source material was unsorted PBMCs, sampled 4.1 years after starting antiretroviral therapy. These receptor sequences come from a woman aged 40-49 years with HIV.

As DNA, the CDR3 is TGTGCCAGCAGTGAACTTGGTGGTTTTTATGGTGGCTACACCTTC. Its protein is CASSELGGFYGGYTF. V and J are TRBV25-1 and TRBJ1-2; no firm D call. The V gene's germline CDR1 is MGHDK and CDR2 SYGVNS. V was clipped by 2 bases and J by 7 bases, with 17 bases between them. The CDR3 is made up of 15 amino acids.

The V call is TRBV4-2, the J call TRBJ2-2; the D is unclear. The V and J ends lost 4 bases and 5 bases respectively, with 8 bases between them. Germline V lookup: CDR1 LGHNA, CDR2 YNFKEQ. CDR3 length: 13 residues. The CDR3: CASSPTGTGELFF. Written as DNA, the CDR3 is TGTGCCAGCAGCCCCACCGGGACCGGGGAGCTGTTTTTT.

The chain carries TRBV4-1 and TRBJ2-7; 10 bases are shared with TRBD2. CDR3 size: 15 residues. CDR1 and CDR2 from the germline V gene are MGHRA and YSYEKL. Losses at the gene ends were 3 bases for V and 2 bases for J; bases not matched to a gene: 4. The CDR3 is CASSQTSGPAYEQYF. The CDR3 DNA reads TGCGCCAGCAGCCAGACTAGCGGGCCAGCCTACGAGCAGTACTTC.

The V call is TRBV19, the J call TRBJ1-5; D is undetermined. Trimming removed 6 bases at V and 0 bases at J, with 12 bases between. Germline V gene sequence: CDR1 LNHDA, CDR2 SQIVND (reference sequence). CDR3 length: 15 residues. The CDR3 protein is CASRVFTYSNQPQHF. Written as DNA, the CDR3 is TGTGCCAGTAGAGTTTTCACATATAGCAATCAGCCCCAGCATTTT.

This clone has only one observation. V and J are TRBV6-5 and TRBJ2-7; D perhaps matches TRBD1 (6 bases). Trimming removed 6 bases at V and 7 bases at J, with 13 bases between. Germline CDR1 reads MNHEY; CDR2 reads SVGAGI. This CDR3 region has 12 residues. In DNA form, the CDR3 reads TGTGCCAGCAGAGCTAGGGGGTGGGAGCAGTACTTC. This codes for CASRARGWEQYF.

The genes are TRBV21-1 and TRBJ1-1; the D call in the table, TRBD1, was not verified against the DNA. TRBV21-1 is listed as a pseudogene. There are 15 residues in the CDR3. CDR3 loop: CASSKWDRGRTEAFF. The DNA for the CDR3 is TGTGCCAGCTCCAAATGGGACAGGGGAAGAACTGAAGCTTTCTTT.

This chain joins TRBV25-1 and TRBJ2-1; tentatively, D is TRBD2 (6 bases). The V end was cut by 7 bases, the J end by 9 bases, with 16 bases between. Germline loops: CDR1 MGHDK, CDR2 SYGVNS. The CDR3 totals 13 residues. This CDR3 reads CASMNREWSEQFF. Written as DNA, the CDR3 is TGTGCCAGCATGAATCGGGAGTGGAGTGAGCAGTTCTTC.

This clone was observed a few times. The CDR3: CASSFSTDRQFF. CDR3 nucleotides: TGTGCCAGCAGTTTCTCGACGGACAGGCAATTCTTC. The chain is built from TRBV6-1 and TRBJ2-1; 7 bases fit TRBD1. The germline V gene encodes CDR1 MNHNS and CDR2 SASEGT. The length of the CDR3 is 12 residues. Trimming cost V 5 bases and J 16 bases; bases outside gene matches: 11.

The chain recombines TRBV6-5 with TRBJ2-1; D remains unclear. This CDR3 region has 14 residues. V was clipped by 5 bases and J by 0 bases, with 8 bases between them. The germline gives CDR1 MNHEY, CDR2 SVGAGI. The CDR3 protein is CASSPQSSYNEQFF. For the CDR3, the DNA is TGTGCCAGCAGTCCCCAGAGCTCCTACAATGAGCAGTTCTTC.

The chain joins TRBV4-3 to TRBJ2-7; D possibly corresponds to TRBD2 (5 bases). V was clipped by 0 bases and J by 3 bases, with 9 bases between them. In germline, CDR1 is LGHNA, CDR2 YSLEER. CDR3 size: 14 residues. For the CDR3, the DNA is TGCGCCAGCAGCCAAGAGCGGGCCAGCTACGAGCAGTACTTC. Translated, it gives CASSQERASYEQYF.

The chain recombines TRBV9 with TRBJ2-6; D not resolved. The CDR3 sequence is 17 residues long. CDR1 and CDR2 from the germline V gene are SGDLS and YYNGEE. V was shortened by 0 bases and J by 1 base, with 11 bases between the two germline ends. CDR3: CASSVDPNRSGANVLTF. For the CDR3, the DNA is TGTGCCAGCAGCGTAGACCCTAATAGGTCTGGGGCCAACGTCCTGACTTTC.

The chain combines TRBV5-1 with TRBJ2-3; 10 bases fit TRBD2. The V segment lost 1 base and the J segment 5 bases; nucleotides outside the gene matches: 10. This CDR3 spans 17 amino acids. Per the germline V gene, CDR1 is SGHRS and CDR2 is YFSETQ. CDR3 in DNA: TGCGCCAGCAGCTTGAGGGAGCTAGCGGGAGTGGGAGATACGCAGTATTTT. Its protein product is CASSLRELAGVGDTQYF.

This clone was recorded a few times. V is TRBV7-2 and J is TRBJ1-5; D gene uncertain. The length of the CDR3 is 15 residues. Deletions cut 2 bases from V and 8 bases from J, with 16 bases between. Germline-derived CDR1 and CDR2 are SGHTA and FQGNSA. The CDR3 DNA follows: TGTGCCAGCAGCTTAAGCTATTCGCCGGAGAAGCCCCAGCATTTT. Translating gives CASSLSYSPEKPQHF.

V and J are TRBV6-1 and TRBJ1-3; unclear D gene. This CDR3 comprises 18 residues. The germline CDR1 and CDR2 sequences are MNHNS and SASEGT. V was trimmed by 3 bases and J by 0 bases, leaving 18 bases between them. The CDR3 spells CASSDRQHASVSGNTIYF. CDR3 nucleotides: TGTGCCAGCAGTGACCGTCAGCACGCTTCAGTCTCTGGAAACACCATATATTTT.

The chain links TRBV30 to TRBJ1-2, with D unclear. Germline V CDR1 and CDR2: GTSNPN, SVGIG (reference sequence). CDR3 length: 13 amino acids. Trimming left V 0 bases short and J 2 bases short, with 7 bases between. CDR3 bases: TGTGCCTGGAGTGTAACGGACAACTATGGCTACACCTTC. Amino acids: CAWSVTDNYGYTF. The full variable domain, completed using reference TRBV30 and TRBJ1-2, is SQTIHQWPATLVQPVGSPLSLECTVEGTSNPNLYWYRQAAGRGLQLLFYSVGIGQISSEVPQNLSASRPQDRQFILSSKKLLLSDSGFYLCAWSVTDNYGYTFGSGTRLTVV.

The genes are TRBV4-1 and TRBJ2-1; weak D call: TRBD2 (6 bases). V was shortened by 3 bases and J by 7 bases, with 13 bases between the two germline ends. The CDR3 loop spans 14 amino acids. CDR1 MGHRA and CDR2 YSYEKL come from the germline V gene. In DNA, the CDR3 is TGCGCCAGCAGCCAGTGGTCTGCGGGGAATGAGCAGTTCTTC. This encodes CASSQWSAGNEQFF.

In its sample, this clone was seen a few times. The chain links TRBV7-6 to TRBJ2-7; a weak D match, TRBD2 (6 bases). The germline CDR1 and CDR2 sequences are SGHVS and FNYEAQ. The CDR3 length is 13 residues. V shed 3 bases and J shed 6 bases, with 12 bases lying between them. DNA for the CDR3: TGTGCCAGCAGCTTTAATCCCGGGGGCGAGCAGTACTTC. Its translation: CASSFNPGGEQYF.

This rearrangement joins TRBV30 to TRBJ1-1; perhaps TRBD1 as D (6 bases). The CDR3 has 13 amino acids. The germline gives CDR1 GTSNPN, CDR2 SVGIG (reference sequence). Trimming removed 0 bases from V and 4 bases from J, with 9 bases in between. The CDR3 DNA reads TGTGCCTGGAGTGTAGGGGGGAGCACTGAAGCTTTCTTT. Translation gives CAWSVGGSTEAFF.

There are a few counts of this clone. This chain links TRBV25-1 with TRBJ2-2; no reliable D call. V was shortened by 6 bases and J by 2 bases, with 4 bases between the two germline ends. The CDR3 is 12 amino acids. The germline CDR1 and CDR2 sequences are MGHDK and SYGVNS. The CDR3 nucleotides read TGTGCCAGCAGGACAAACACCGGGGAGCTGTTTTTT. It is translated as CASRTNTGELFF.

This sequence joins TRBV21-1 and TRBJ1-2; the D segment call TRBD1 is taken from the table without a DNA check. TRBV21-1 is flagged as a pseudogene. This CDR3 has 18 amino acids. CDR3 region: CASVCRIRGTGDNYGYTF. For the CDR3, the DNA is TGTGCCAGCGTCTGTAGAATTAGAGGGACAGGGGATAACTATGGCTACACCTTC.

The chain uses TRBV6-6 and TRBJ2-2; 9 positions match TRBD1. CDR1 MNHNY and CDR2 SVGAGI come from the germline V gene (reference sequence). J lost 3 bases, V lost 6 bases, and 5 bases had no gene match. The CDR3 spans 15 residues. CDR3 region: CASSPRTGDTGELFF. In DNA, the CDR3 is TGTGCCAGCAGCCCGAGGACAGGGGACACCGGGGAGCTGTTTTTT.

On this clone: A junction boundary mismatches the germline segment, possibly from a read error. The gene calls are TRBV11-3 and TRBJ2-3, with TRBD2 matching 9 bases. The CDR3 is 15 residues long. Germline V gene lookup returns CDR1 SGHNT and CDR2 YENEEA. In DNA, the CDR3 is TGTGCCAGCAGTCTTAGCGGGGGAGACACAAATACGCAGTATTTT. Its protein product is CASSLSGGDTNTQYF. Supplemented by reference TRBV11-3 and TRBJ2-3, the full variable domain reads EAGVVQSPRYKIIEKKQPVAFWCNPISGHNTLYWYLQNLGQGPELLIRYENEEAVDDSQLPKDRFSAERLKGVDSTLKIQPAELGDSAVYLCASSLSGGDTNTQYFGPGTRLTVL.